These 9 T cell receptor beta chains were sequenced from one sample in a study of blood T cell repertoires in COVID-19. Profiled with immunoSEQ multiplex PCR; TCRdb holds only in-frame clones, not every one. The sample records around 330,000 clones, about nine tenths being singletons. Input material: peripheral blood. These receptors were obtained from a woman under 40 with COVID-19, enrolled during active disease.

The table lists this clone with a few counts. V is TRBV10-3 and J is TRBJ1-1, with D perhaps matching TRBD1 (5 bases). Germline assignment: CDR1 ENHRY and CDR2 SYGVKD. The CDR3 runs to 15 residues. V shed 3 bases and J shed 8 bases, with 19 bases lying between them. This CDR3 is CAISEKGRGNYEAFF. Written as DNA, the CDR3 is TGTGCCATCAGTGAAAAGGGAAGGGGAAACTACGAAGCTTTCTTT.

This chain uses TRBV19 with TRBJ2-6; D remains unclear. The germline V and J ends were trimmed by 1 base and 2 bases, with 6 bases remaining between them. Germline CDR1 and CDR2: LNHDA and SQIVND (reference sequence). The CDR3 is made up of 15 amino acids. In DNA, the CDR3 is TGTGCCAGTAGTATAGCTGAGGCTGGGGCCAACGTCCTGACTTTC. Protein: CASSIAEAGANVLTF.

The J gene is TRBJ1-1, the V gene TRBV7-8, with 7 bases lining up with TRBD1. CDR1 is SGHVS, CDR2 FQNEAQ, per germline. V shed 0 bases and J 2 bases; nucleotides not matched to a gene: 12. There are 18 residues in the CDR3. The CDR3 sequence: CASSLALGTDNLNTEAFF. CDR3 bases: TGTGCCAGCAGCTTAGCGCTAGGGACAGATAACTTAAACACTGAAGCTTTCTTT.

CDR3 sequence (DNA): TGTGCCAGCTCGAGTCGTTCGAACACCGGGGAGCTGTTTTTT. Its translation is CASSSRSNTGELFF. This chain connects TRBV18 to TRBJ2-2; D is unclear. CDR1 KGHSH and CDR2 LQKENI come from the germline V gene. V lost 6 bases and J lost 0, with 8 bases in between. CDR3 length equals 14 residues.

This clone has just one count. The genes are TRBV11-1 and TRBJ2-3; tentative D call: TRBD1 (5 bases). This CDR3 is 14 amino acids long. Per germline, CDR1 SGHAT and CDR2 FQDESV (reference sequence). With 8 bases removed from V and 2 bases from J, the gap between germline ends came to 14 bases. The CDR3 nucleotides read TGTGCCAGCGCGGTTTGGACATCCACAGATACGCAGTATTTT. Protein product: CASAVWTSTDTQYF. The full variable domain, completed using reference TRBV11-1 and TRBJ2-3, is EAEVAQSPRYKITEKSQAVAFWCDPISGHATLYWYRQILGQGPELLVQFQDESVVDDSQLPKDRFSAERLKGVDSTLKIQPAELGDSAMYLCASAVWTSTDTQYFGPGTRLTVL.

V is TRBV5-4 and J is TRBJ1-1; 8 positions agree with TRBD1. The germline CDR1 and CDR2 sequences are SGHNT and YYREEE (reference sequence). The CDR3 contains 14 residues. The trim removed 4 bases at V and 1 base at J, leaving 3 bases unmatched. The CDR3 region is CASSGDRQNTEAFF. The DNA of the CDR3 is TGTGCCAGCAGCGGGGACAGGCAGAACACTGAAGCTTTCTTT.

The chain couples TRBV4-1 to TRBJ2-5; D might be TRBD2 (7 bases). Between the trimmed V and J ends, which lost 1 base and 5 bases, there was a span of 17 bases. Germline-derived CDR1 and CDR2 are MGHRA and YSYEKL. This CDR3 region has 16 residues. This CDR3 reads CASSQGGRGQGETQYF. Here the CDR3 DNA reads TGCGCCAGCAGCCAAGGGGGGCGGGGGCAGGGCGAGACCCAGTACTTC.

This clone came up many times. The chain recombines TRBV7-9 with TRBJ1-1; perhaps TRBD1 as D (5 bases). CDR3 size: 11 residues. Germline V CDR1 and CDR2: SEHNR, FQNEAQ (reference sequence). Between the trimmed V and J ends, which lost 5 bases and 8 bases, there was a span of 9 bases. CDR3 protein: CASSQGLEAFF. The CDR3 coding sequence is TGTGCCAGCAGCCAGGGACTGGAAGCTTTCTTT.

This clone has a single count. CDR3 DNA: TGTGCCAGCAGGAGAGGGACAGGGGCCAACAATGAGCAGTTCTTC. Translating it yields CASRRGTGANNEQFF. J is TRBJ2-1 and V is TRBV6-5; 10 nucleotides match TRBD1. Germline V gene lookup returns CDR1 MNHEY and CDR2 SVGAGI. Germline trimming cut 6 bases from V and 5 bases from J; bases unmatched to any gene: 7. This CDR3 contains 15 residues.